This T cell receptor beta chain was sequenced during a study of regulatory T cells in long-lasting Graves disease. Study-level results: The sample size was small, and this may have reduced accuracy. Lower TCR diversity characterized persistent Graves' patients relative to newly diagnosed patients.

CDR3 length equals 13 residues. Germline V gene sequence: CDR1 SGHAT, CDR2 FQNNGV. V lost 5 bases and J 2 bases, leaving 9 bases between the germline ends. Time point: persistent/refractory GD, antithyroid drugs over 5 years with positive TRAb. The TCR library was made from RNA that had been extracted from PBMCs in TRIzol. Criteria from the American Thyroid Association guidelines were applied to diagnose Graves' disease. This clonotype was picked up many times. The antigen is unknown. TCR beta libraries were built with iRepertoire HTBI primers and Arm-PCR of CDR3 regions. TCRdb re-derived calls from the multiplex PCR reads in MiXCR, one entry per CDR3 protein. The sample contains hundreds of thousands of distinct CDR3 sequences, roughly a fifth of which appear only once.

The sequencing here drew on peripheral blood mononuclear cells (PBMCs), taken when the disease was refractory, from a patient treated with antithyroid drugs. This sequence joins TRBV11-2 and TRBJ2-5; no reliable D call. The sequence was obtained from a female donor with Graves disease. In DNA, the CDR3 is TGTGCCAGCAGCCGCCTGGGACAAGAGACCCAGTACTTC. As protein: CASSRLGQETQYF.